A single sample is the source of the 10 T cell receptor beta chains below, sequenced in a study of T-cell reconstitution after alpha-beta-depleted transplantation in children. Preparation of the TCRbeta library involved a method that used unique molecular identifiers. TCRdb redid the calling of the PCR reads with MiXCR, one entry per CDR3 protein. The sample includes some 550,000 distinct CDR3 sequences, roughly 18% of them seen just once. The source material was PBMCs from the stem cell graft donor, sampled from the stem cell graft. The receptor source for this set is a human donor who donated a stem cell graft to a child with acute lymphoblastic leukemia.

This clonotype was found a few times. The J gene is TRBJ2-3, the V gene TRBV20-1; D uncertain. CDR1 and CDR2 from the germline V gene are DFQATT and SNEGSKA (reference sequence). Trimming left V 3 bases short and J 2 bases short, with 15 bases between. The CDR3 contains 15 residues. CDR3 DNA sequence: TGCAGTGCTAGCTTGGGCGGTCCGCACACAGATACGCAGTATTTT. Its protein is CSASLGGPHTDTQYF.

Only a few counts were recorded for this clonotype. The J gene is TRBJ2-7, the V gene TRBV20-1; TRBD1 matches at 7 bases. Germline CDR1 DFQATT, CDR2 SNEGSKA (reference sequence). This CDR3 region has 14 residues. The trim removed 1 base at V and 2 bases at J, leaving 5 bases unmatched. The DNA for the CDR3 is TGCAGTGCTAGAGTCCGAGACAGGGCCTACGAGCAGTACTTC. Its protein is CSARVRDRAYEQYF.

This clonotype was detected many times. This sequence joins TRBV5-1 and TRBJ1-1; D not resolved. CDR1 and CDR2 (germline): SGHRS, YFSETQ. The CDR3 runs 14 residues. V lost 0 bases to trimming and J lost 0 bases, with 6 bases between them. This CDR3 is CASSLVSVNTEAFF. DNA of the CDR3: TGCGCCAGCAGCTTGGTTTCAGTGAACACTGAAGCTTTCTTT. The full variable domain, rest sourced from reference TRBV5-1 and TRBJ1-1, is KAGVTQTPRYLIKTRGQQVTLSCSPISGHRSVSWYQQTPGQGLQFLFEYFSETQRNKGNFPGRFSGRQFSNSRSEMNVSTLELGDSALYLCASSLVSVNTEAFFGQGTRLTVV.

This clonotype was observed a handful of times. The rearrangement links TRBV6-1 to TRBJ2-1; 11 bases map to TRBD2. V dropped 4 bases and J dropped 9; count of bases not matched to a gene: 8. The CDR3 totals 15 residues. Germline V gene data show CDR1 as MNHNS and CDR2 as SASEGT. The CDR3 coding sequence is TGTGCCAGCAGTGGGAAACTAGCGGGAGCCCCTGAGCAGTTCTTC. Translation gives CASSGKLAGAPEQFF.

V usage is TRBV6-5 and J usage is TRBJ2-3; 10 bases map to TRBD2. This CDR3 is built from 17 residues. The V gene's germline CDR1 is MNHEY and CDR2 SVGAGI. The ends lost 9 bases at V and 2 bases at J; junction bases unmatched: 14. The DNA for the CDR3 is TGTGCCAGTTCCCAGCGGGAGGGAATCCGATTCACAGATACGCAGTATTTT. It specifies CASSQREGIRFTDTQYF.

This clonotype has more than one count but fewer than ten. The rearrangement joins TRBV7-9 to TRBJ2-7; tentatively, D is TRBD1 (5 bases). Per the germline V gene, CDR1 is SEHNR and CDR2 is FQNEAQ (reference sequence). V shed 0 bases and J shed 3 bases, with 15 bases lying between them. The CDR3 is 16 residues long. The CDR3 spells CASSLASQGRDYEQYF. CDR3 nucleotide sequence: TGTGCCAGCAGCTTAGCGTCGCAGGGAAGGGACTACGAGCAGTACTTC.

Comment on this clonotype: The junction departs from the called germline gene at one end, perhaps through a read error. V and J are TRBV5-1 and TRBJ2-6; a weak D match, TRBD1 (5 bases). Germline-derived CDR1 and CDR2 are SGHRS and YFSETQ. CDR3 size: 15 residues. The CDR3 bases are TGCGCCAGCAGCCCCGAGGTATCTGGGGCCAACGGCCTGACTTTC. The encoded protein is CASSPEVSGANGLTF.

In this sample, this clonotype turned up a few times. This chain joins TRBV9 and TRBJ2-7; 8 nucleotides align to TRBD2. The J segment lost 3 bases and the V segment lost 4 bases, leaving 9 bases of the junction unmatched. Germline CDR1 is SGDLS and CDR2 is YYNGEE. The CDR3 loop spans 15 amino acids. The CDR3: CASSPSSGLRYEQYF. The CDR3 DNA reads TGTGCCAGCAGCCCCTCTAGCGGGCTGCGCTACGAGCAGTACTTC.

This clonotype has just a few counts. This rearrangement joins TRBV20-1 to TRBJ1-1, with no clear D. This CDR3 spans 15 amino acids. Germline V gene data show CDR1 as DFQATT and CDR2 as SNEGSKA (reference sequence). The V end was cut by 3 bases, the J end by 0 bases, with 14 bases between. The CDR3 region is CSARNLIRLNTEAFF. CDR3 nucleotides: TGCAGTGCTAGGAATTTGATCCGATTGAACACTGAAGCTTTCTTT.

This clonotype was seen only a few times. The rearrangement links TRBV12-3 or TRBV12-4 to TRBJ2-1, with D perhaps TRBD1 or TRBD2 (5 bases each). Between the trimmed V and J ends, which lost 6 bases and 2 bases, there was a span of 14 bases. CDR3 length equals 15 residues. CDR3 coding DNA: TGTGCCAGCAGCCCCGGGGCCAGCACCTACAATGAGCAGTTCTTC. This translates into CASSPGASTYNEQFF.